These 14 T cell receptor beta chains originate from one sample sequenced in a study of control samples from healthy donors and cancer patients. Generated by immunoSEQ multiplex PCR, the TCRdb table keeps only in-frame clones and is missing some. The sample holds hundreds of thousands of clones; roughly 80% are singletons and the top ten take 13%. The sequenced sample was PBMCs. These receptors all stem from a woman aged 55-70 years with lung cancer.

The chain is built from TRBV19 and TRBJ1-2, with a tentative D call TRBD1 (6 bases). The CDR3 runs 13 residues. V lost 7 bases to trimming and J lost 2 bases, with 11 bases between them. The germline gives CDR1 LNHDA, CDR2 SQIVND (reference sequence). CDR3 in amino acids: CASIQTGNYGYTF. The CDR3 bases are TGTGCCAGTATCCAGACAGGAAACTATGGCTACACCTTC.

The J gene is TRBJ2-1, the V gene TRBV18, with D unresolved. Deletions cut 3 bases from V and 7 bases from J, with 13 bases between. The CDR3 sequence is 14 residues long. Germline CDR1 is KGHSH and CDR2 is LQKENI. CDR3 in DNA: TGTGCCAGCTCACCCGTCCAGAGTACAAATGAGCAGTTCTTC. Its protein is CASSPVQSTNEQFF.

The genes are TRBV10-2 and TRBJ2-1; D unclear. The CDR3 runs to 13 residues. Germline values: CDR1 WSHSY, CDR2 SAAADI. Trimming cost V 4 bases and J 4 bases, with 8 bases left between them. DNA for the CDR3: TGCGCCAGCAGTGGAACGGAGTACAATGAGCAGTTCTTC. Its protein product is CASSGTEYNEQFF.

The V call is TRBV5-1, the J call TRBJ1-3; TRBD1 aligns across 7 bases. Germline-derived CDR1 and CDR2 are SGHRS and YFSETQ. V shed 1 base, J shed 2 bases, and the junction held 3 bases outside the gene matches. The CDR3 spans 15 residues. In nucleotides, the CDR3 is TGCGCCAGCAGCTTGTGGCAGGGGGCTGGAAACACCATATATTTT. It translates to CASSLWQGAGNTIYF. The full variable domain, its missing parts supplied by reference TRBV5-1 and TRBJ1-3, is KAGVTQTPRYLIKTRGQQVTLSCSPISGHRSVSWYQQTPGQGLQFLFEYFSETQRNKGNFPGRFSGRQFSNSRSEMNVSTLELGDSALYLCASSLWQGAGNTIYFGEGSWLTVV.

The gene calls are TRBV7-9 and TRBJ2-3, with D unresolved. The CDR3 extends over 13 amino acids. Trimming removed 4 bases at V and 0 bases at J, with 5 bases between. From germline, CDR1 is SEHNR and CDR2 FQNEAQ (reference sequence). This chain's CDR3 is CASSSQSTDTQYF. The DNA for the CDR3 is TGTGCCAGCAGCTCGCAGAGCACAGATACGCAGTATTTT.

The count of this clone is one. The J gene is TRBJ2-2, the V gene TRBV5-4; tentatively, D is TRBD1 or TRBD2 (5 bases each). Between the trimmed V and J ends, which lost 5 bases and 6 bases, there was a span of 17 bases. Looked up from germline, CDR1 is SGHNT and CDR2 is YYREEE (reference sequence). The CDR3 is made up of 15 amino acids. In DNA form, the CDR3 reads TGTGCCAGCAGGGGCTGGGACCTCGGTTCCGGGGAGCTGTTTTTT. Protein product: CASRGWDLGSGELFF. Full variable domain (outside the CDR3, taken from reference TRBV5-4 and TRBJ2-2): ETGVTQSPTHLIKTRGQQVTLRCSSQSGHNTVSWYQQALGQGPQFIFQYYREEENGRGNFPPRFSGLQFPNYSSELNVNALELDDSALYLCASRGWDLGSGELFFGEGSRLTVL.

This sequence joins TRBV27 and TRBJ1-1; D call uncertain. This CDR3 contains 14 residues. CDR1 is MNHEY, CDR2 SMNVEV, per germline (reference sequence). V lost 9 bases to trimming and J lost 11 bases, with 25 bases between them. The DNA for the CDR3 is TGTGCCAGTACTCCCTCTACGGGCCAGAGATTTGCTTTCTTT. Encoded protein: CASTPSTGQRFAFF.

For the CDR3, the DNA is TGCGCCAGCAGCTTTGGGGCAGCGCATAATTCACCCCTCCACTTT. Amino acid sequence: CASSFGAAHNSPLHF. The chain combines TRBV5-1 with TRBJ1-6, with TRBD1 as a possible D gene (5 bases). Looked up from germline, CDR1 is SGHRS and CDR2 is YFSETQ. This CDR3 spans 15 amino acids. V was clipped by 2 bases and J by 5 bases, with 11 bases between them.

The chain has TRBV11-2 and TRBJ2-1; possibly TRBD2 for D (6 bases). The germline V and J ends were trimmed by 6 bases and 7 bases, with 16 bases remaining between them. Germline V gene sequence: CDR1 SGHAT, CDR2 FQNNGV. The CDR3 is made up of 14 amino acids. The DNA for the CDR3 is TGTGCCAGCAGTCGCTGGCGGGATATAAATGAGCAGTTCTTC. Amino acids: CASSRWRDINEQFF.

CDR3 sequence (DNA): TGTGCCAGCAGCTTGGCGATCGGGGGTGGATCCTATGGCTACACCTTC. It encodes CASSLAIGGGSYGYTF. The V gene is TRBV5-5, the J gene TRBJ1-2; possible D gene TRBD1, 5 bases. The ends were cut back, 0 bases at V and 4 bases at J, with 16 bases in the middle. The CDR3 runs 16 residues. CDR1 SGHKS and CDR2 YYEKEE come from the germline V gene (reference sequence).

The chain couples TRBV25-1 to TRBJ1-4; perhaps TRBD1 as D (6 bases). Germline CDR1 MGHDK, CDR2 SYGVNS. The CDR3 consists of 13 residues. Trimming removed 8 bases at V and 7 bases at J, with 14 bases between. The CDR3 reads CASRKGGSEKLFF. CDR3 nucleotides: TGTGCCAGCCGTAAAGGGGGAAGTGAAAAACTGTTTTTT.

Written as DNA, the CDR3 is TGTGCCAGCAGGAGGGACAGCTTCAATCAGCCCCAGCATTTT. It is translated as CASRRDSFNQPQHF. This chain joins TRBV2 and TRBJ1-5, with 7 bases fitting TRBD1. This CDR3 comprises 14 residues. CDR1 and CDR2 (germline): SNHLY, FYNNEI. V lost 6 bases and J lost 3; bases outside the gene matches: 5.

The chain links TRBV6-6 to TRBJ1-5, with D perhaps TRBD1 (5 bases). The CDR3 consists of 14 residues. The V and J ends lost 2 bases and 3 bases respectively, with 8 bases between them. Germline assignment: CDR1 MNHNY and CDR2 SVGAGI (reference sequence). CDR3: CASSYTGANQPQHF. In nucleotides, the CDR3 is TGTGCCAGCAGTTACACCGGGGCCAATCAGCCCCAGCATTTT.

The V and J genes are TRBV28 and TRBJ1-1; D is uncertain. Trimming pared 1 base from V and 1 base from J, leaving 16 bases between. The CDR3 loop spans 17 amino acids. Per germline, CDR1 MDHEN and CDR2 SYDVKM. The CDR3 protein is CASSLLGLRSRNTEAFF. CDR3 bases: TGTGCCAGCAGTTTATTGGGCCTCCGGTCGAGGAACACTGAAGCTTTCTTT. Filled out from reference TRBV28 and TRBJ1-1, the complete variable domain reads DVKVTQSSRYLVKRTGEKVFLECVQDMDHENMFWYRQDPGLGLRLIYFSYDVKMKEKGDIPEGYSVSREKKERFSLILESASTNQTSMYLCASSLLGLRSRNTEAFFGQGTRLTVV.